A single sample is the source of the 28 T cell receptor beta chains below, sequenced in a study of early T cells in non-severe SARS-CoV-2 infection. Via MiXCR, TCRdb re-called the 5' RACE reads, giving one row per CDR3 protein. The sample carries 86,000 or so distinct CDR3 sequences, 5.5% to 7.5% recorded once. Sequenced material: whole blood. These receptors all come from an adult who was a healthcare worker with PCR-confirmed SARS-CoV-2 infection or an uninfected control (not recorded which).

This rearrangement joins TRBV2 to TRBJ1-2; maybe TRBD1 (5 bases). V lost 7 bases to trimming and J lost 8 bases, with 17 bases between them. CDR1 is SNHLY, CDR2 FYNNEI, per germline. The CDR3 contains 13 residues. In DNA form, the CDR3 reads TGTGCCAGCACCCCAGGAGGGGCACGAGGCTACACCTTC. It is translated as CASTPGGARGYTF.

This clonotype was recorded many times. The V call is TRBV6-1, the J call TRBJ2-3; perhaps TRBD1 as D (6 bases). Germline lookup yields CDR1 MNHNS and CDR2 SASEGT. V lost 4 bases, J lost 2 bases, and 16 bases lay in between. This CDR3 region has 16 residues. The CDR3: CASSGIKQGNTDTQYF. The CDR3 DNA reads TGTGCCAGCAGTGGAATAAAGCAGGGGAACACAGATACGCAGTATTTT.

In its sample, this clonotype was seen a few times. V and J are TRBV7-2 and TRBJ2-4; no reliable D call. Germline CDR1 reads SGHTA; CDR2 reads FQGNSA. The CDR3 contains 14 residues. Between the trimmed V and J ends, which lost 0 bases and 3 bases, there was a span of 6 bases. The chain's CDR3 is CASSLASSKNIQYF. The CDR3, as DNA: TGTGCCAGCAGCTTAGCTAGCAGCAAAAACATTCAGTACTTC.

This clonotype was counted only a few times. This chain connects TRBV6-1 to TRBJ1-3; D is uncertain. There are 14 residues in the CDR3. V was shortened by 7 bases and J by 0 bases, with 10 bases between the two germline ends. The germline CDR1 and CDR2 sequences are MNHNS and SASEGT. For the CDR3, the DNA is TGTGCCAGCATAGTCCCTCACTCTGGAAACACCATATATTTT. Protein: CASIVPHSGNTIYF.

Many counts were recorded for this clonotype. CDR3 amino acids: CASSPRGSTGTEAFF. The CDR3 coding sequence is TGTGCCAGCAGTCCCCGGGGTTCGACGGGCACTGAAGCTTTCTTT. This chain connects TRBV12-3 or TRBV12-4 to TRBJ1-1; D remains unclear. Trimming took 5 bases from V and 4 from J, leaving 17 bases between them. The length of the CDR3 is 15 residues.

This clonotype has ten or more counts. This rearrangement joins TRBV6-2 or TRBV6-3 to TRBJ2-1; TRBD2 agrees at 12 bases. CDR3 size: 17 residues. With 5 bases clipped from V and 9 bases from J, the junction kept 14 bases outside the gene matches. The germline V gene has CDR1 MNHEY and CDR2 SVGEGT. CDR3 coding DNA: TGTGCCAGCAGTCGTCCTAGCGGGAGGGCCGGGGGTGCTGAGCAGTTCTTC. It translates to CASSRPSGRAGGAEQFF.

This clonotype has a count of ten or more. The chain couples TRBV20-1 to TRBJ2-7; D ambiguous. CDR1 and CDR2 (germline): DFQATT, SNEGSKA (reference sequence). The CDR3 is 13 residues long. Between the trimmed V and J ends, which lost 1 base and 2 bases, there was a span of 9 bases. The CDR3 region has the DNA TGCAGTGCTAGAGGGACGGAACCCTACGAGCAGTACTTC. Its protein product is CSARGTEPYEQYF.

Many counts were recorded for this clonotype. This chain joins TRBV12-3 or TRBV12-4 and TRBJ2-5, with 7 bases identical to TRBD1. The CDR3 consists of 15 residues. With V trimmed by 3 bases and J by 4 bases, 8 bases remained unmatched. CDR3 sequence: CASSFGQVRGETQYF. The CDR3 DNA sequence: TGTGCCAGCAGTTTCGGACAGGTCAGGGGAGAGACCCAGTACTTC.

The CDR3 DNA sequence: TGTGCCAGCAGTTACTCAGACGTGAGGTACTCCTACAATGAGCAGTTCTTC. This translates into CASSYSDVRYSYNEQFF. J is TRBJ2-1 and V is TRBV6-2 or TRBV6-3; no definite D call. The CDR3 covers 17 residues. Germline lookup yields CDR1 MNHEY and CDR2 SVGEGT. V was pared by 0 bases and J by 0 bases, with 12 bases between.

This clonotype appeared a few times. The chain is built from TRBV10-2 and TRBJ1-2; D not resolved. There are 14 residues in the CDR3. The V end was cut by 0 bases, the J end by 4 bases, with 9 bases between. Per germline, CDR1 WSHSY and CDR2 SAAADI. CDR3 sequence (DNA): TGCGCCAGCAGTGAGTCGGCAGGACCCTATGGCTACACCTTC. Amino acid sequence: CASSESAGPYGYTF.

In this sample, this clonotype turned up many times. V gene TRBV20-1 combines with J gene TRBJ1-2, with a possible D match to TRBD1 (5 bases). Germline V gene data show CDR1 as DFQATT and CDR2 as SNEGSKA (reference sequence). The CDR3 extends over 11 amino acids. Trimming took off 3 bases at V and 7 bases at J, with 9 bases between the two ends. The CDR3 loop is CSASPRVGYTF. DNA of the CDR3: TGCAGTGCTAGCCCCAGGGTTGGCTACACCTTC.

This clonotype was counted many times. The J gene is TRBJ1-1, the V gene TRBV5-1, with D tentatively TRBD1 (5 bases). The V end lost 0 bases, the J end lost 5 bases, and 11 bases lay between the germline ends. The CDR3 loop spans 14 amino acids. Germline CDR1 and CDR2: SGHRS and YFSETQ. CDR3 coding DNA: TGCGCCAGCAGCTTGGAGTGGACATTTACTGAAGCTTTCTTT. Protein: CASSLEWTFTEAFF. Drawing the rest from reference TRBV5-1 and TRBJ1-1, the complete variable domain is KAGVTQTPRYLIKTRGQQVTLSCSPISGHRSVSWYQQTPGQGLQFLFEYFSETQRNKGNFPGRFSGRQFSNSRSEMNVSTLELGDSALYLCASSLEWTFTEAFFGQGTRLTVV.

This clonotype was counted a few times. The chain carries TRBV9 and TRBJ2-5; 8 bases agree with TRBD1. CDR1 is SGDLS and CDR2 is YYNGEE in the germline V gene. The CDR3 runs 18 residues. Trimming removed 4 bases from V and 1 base from J; junction bases left unmatched: 15. This CDR3 is CASSSHSWLQGVQETQYF. The DNA of the CDR3 is TGTGCCAGCAGCTCACATTCGTGGCTACAGGGGGTCCAAGAGACCCAGTACTTC.

This clonotype was recorded many times. This chain joins TRBV4-2 and TRBJ2-5; a weak D match, TRBD1 (5 bases). The CDR3 loop spans 13 amino acids. Germline lookup yields CDR1 LGHNA and CDR2 YNFKEQ. The V and J ends lost 1 base and 7 bases respectively, with 10 bases between them. CDR3: CASSQGQSGTQYF. In DNA, the CDR3 is TGTGCCAGCAGCCAAGGACAGTCCGGGACCCAGTACTTC.

This clonotype was found many times. The chain links TRBV7-8 to TRBJ2-7; D is uncertain. The CDR3 contains 16 residues. Germline lookup yields CDR1 SGHVS and CDR2 FQNEAQ. V lost 1 base and J 2 bases, leaving 15 bases between the germline ends. CDR3 sequence (DNA): TGTGCCAGCAGCTTAGTGCCTTCTTTTCTTACCTACGAGCAGTACTTC. It is translated as CASSLVPSFLTYEQYF. Full variable domain (remainder filled in from reference TRBV7-8 and TRBJ2-7): GAGVSQSPRYKVAKRGQDVALRCDPISGHVSLFWYQQALGQGPEFLTYFQNEAQLDKSGLPSDRFFAERPEGSVSTLKIQRTQQEDSAVYLCASSLVPSFLTYEQYFGPGTRLTVT.

This clonotype appeared many times. The chain employs TRBV5-4 and TRBJ1-2; a weak D match, TRBD1 (5 bases). Looked up from germline, CDR1 is SGHNT and CDR2 is YYREEE (reference sequence). There are 15 residues in the CDR3. Trimming took 3 bases from V and 3 from J, leaving 15 bases between them. CDR3 sequence (DNA): TGTGCCAGCAGCTATATCCGGGACTCATACTATGGCTACACCTTC. The encoded protein is CASSYIRDSYYGYTF.

This clonotype came up a few times. The V call is TRBV20-1, the J call TRBJ2-3; D unresolved. Germline CDR1 reads DFQATT; CDR2 reads SNEGSKA (reference sequence). With 5 bases removed from V and 2 bases from J, the gap between germline ends came to 8 bases. The CDR3 spans 12 residues. The CDR3 sequence: CSAPSNTDTQYF. Written as DNA, the CDR3 is TGCAGTGCTCCTAGTAACACAGATACGCAGTATTTT.

This clonotype came up many times. The V and J genes are TRBV12-3 or TRBV12-4 and TRBJ1-6; 7 bases map to TRBD1. The J segment lost 10 bases and the V segment lost 1 base, leaving 7 bases of the junction unmatched. The CDR3 length is 15 residues. CDR3 loop: CASSLDRTGRSPLHF. Here the CDR3 DNA reads TGTGCCAGCAGTTTAGACCGGACAGGTCGATCACCCCTCCACTTT.

The table lists this clonotype with a few counts. The V call is TRBV30, the J call TRBJ1-4, with unresolved D. Germline values: CDR1 GTSNPN, CDR2 SVGIG (reference sequence). Between the trimmed V and J ends, which lost 0 bases and 8 bases, there was a span of 10 bases. CDR3 size: 13 residues. CDR3 DNA sequence: TGTGCCTGGAGTGTCCTCCCGGGGGAAAAACTGTTTTTT. Residues: CAWSVLPGEKLFF.

The chain carries TRBV5-3 and TRBJ1-5; no reliable D call. TRBV5-3 is assigned to the ORF class and has an uncertain function. Trimming removed 4 bases at V and 2 bases at J, with 4 bases between. CDR3 length: 12 residues. The CDR3 reads CARSPRNQPQHF. CDR3 nucleotides: TGTGCCAGAAGCCCACGCAATCAGCCCCAGCATTTT.

This clonotype appeared many times. This rearrangement joins TRBV12-3 or TRBV12-4 to TRBJ2-1; 12 bases fit TRBD2. The CDR3 totals 15 residues. V trimming: 6 bases; J trimming: 6 bases; junction bases outside the gene matches: 6. The CDR3, as DNA: TGTGCCAGCAGAGGATGGACTAGCGGGATCAATGAGCAGTTCTTC. Protein sequence: CASRGWTSGINEQFF.

This clonotype was counted ten times or more. V usage is TRBV7-7 and J usage is TRBJ2-1; 9 bases fit TRBD1. The junction had 6 bases not matched to a gene; V was cut back by 5 bases and J by 4 bases. The germline gives CDR1 SSHAT, CDR2 FNYEAQ (reference sequence). This CDR3 has 15 residues. CDR3 residues: CASSPGQGRYNEQFF. CDR3 sequence (DNA): TGTGCCAGCAGCCCGGGACAGGGTAGATACAATGAGCAGTTCTTC.

This clonotype was observed a few times. CDR3 amino acids: CASSFFVDRNGYTF. CDR3 sequence (DNA): TGTGCCAGCAGTTTTTTCGTGGACAGAAATGGCTACACCTTC. This sequence joins TRBV28 and TRBJ1-2, with D maybe TRBD1 (6 bases). CDR1 and CDR2 from the germline V gene are MDHEN and SYDVKM. This CDR3 is 14 amino acids long. The V end was cut by 3 bases, the J end by 6 bases, with 14 bases between.

In this sample, this clonotype turned up many times. The V and J genes are TRBV15 and TRBJ2-4; 8 positions agree with TRBD1. The germline V gene encodes CDR1 LNHNV and CDR2 YYDKDF (reference sequence). V shed 8 bases, J shed 3 bases, and the junction held 12 bases outside the gene matches. The CDR3 loop spans 16 amino acids. CDR3 DNA: TGTGCCACCCCGGTACAGGGGGTTAGAGGCAAAAACATTCAGTACTTC. It codes for CATPVQGVRGKNIQYF.

This clonotype was found many times. This chain connects TRBV12-3 or TRBV12-4 to TRBJ2-2; 7 positions agree with TRBD1. CDR3 length: 15 amino acids. The V segment lost 6 bases and the J segment 7 bases; nucleotides outside the gene matches: 11. The DNA for the CDR3 is TGTGCCAGCAGCCCTAGACAGGGTATAGGCGGGGAGCTGTTTTTT. Residues: CASSPRQGIGGELFF.

The chain has TRBV4-2 and TRBJ2-7, with 10 bases matching TRBD2. Germline V CDR1 and CDR2: LGHNA, YNFKEQ. The ends lost 1 base at V and 5 bases at J; junction bases unmatched: 8. The length of the CDR3 is 16 residues. As DNA, the CDR3 is TGTGCCAGCAGCCAAGCATTGTCTAGCGGGAGAAACGAGCAGTACTTC. Translated: CASSQALSSGRNEQYF.

This clonotype was counted a few times. This rearrangement joins TRBV30 to TRBJ1-1; D ambiguous. The CDR3 is 13 amino acids. The V and J ends lost 1 base and 3 bases respectively, with 9 bases between them. In germline, CDR1 is GTSNPN, CDR2 SVGIG (reference sequence). The CDR3: CAWSASQDTEAFF. CDR3 DNA: TGTGCCTGGAGTGCCAGTCAAGACACTGAAGCTTTCTTT.

This clonotype appeared many times. The rearrangement joins TRBV6-4 to TRBJ2-1; 7 nucleotides align to TRBD1. Per the germline V gene, CDR1 is MRHNA and CDR2 is SNTAGT. This CDR3 has 15 residues. V was pared by 0 bases and J by 6 bases, with 5 bases of the junction left unmatched. The CDR3 loop reads CASSDSMSGGNEQFF. CDR3 nucleotides: TGTGCCAGCAGTGACTCGATGTCAGGGGGCAATGAGCAGTTCTTC.